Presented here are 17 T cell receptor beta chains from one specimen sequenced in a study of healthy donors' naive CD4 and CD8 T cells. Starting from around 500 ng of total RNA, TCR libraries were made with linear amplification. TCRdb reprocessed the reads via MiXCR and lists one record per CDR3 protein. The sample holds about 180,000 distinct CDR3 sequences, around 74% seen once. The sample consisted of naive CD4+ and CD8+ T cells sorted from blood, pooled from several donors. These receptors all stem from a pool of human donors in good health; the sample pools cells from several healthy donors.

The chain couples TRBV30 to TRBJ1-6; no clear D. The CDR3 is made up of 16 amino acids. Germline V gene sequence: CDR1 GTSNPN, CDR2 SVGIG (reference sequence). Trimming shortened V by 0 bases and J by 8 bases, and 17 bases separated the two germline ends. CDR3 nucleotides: TGTGCCTGGAGTGTACTTCTACCTGGGCGTCATTCACCCCTCCACTTT. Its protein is CAWSVLLPGRHSPLHF.

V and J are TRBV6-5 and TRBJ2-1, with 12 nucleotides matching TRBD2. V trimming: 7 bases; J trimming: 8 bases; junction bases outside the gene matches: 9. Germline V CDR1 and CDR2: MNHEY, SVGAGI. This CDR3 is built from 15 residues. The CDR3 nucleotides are TGTGCCAGCAAAACACTAGCGGGGGGTTCGTATGAGCAGTTCTTC. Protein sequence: CASKTLAGGSYEQFF.

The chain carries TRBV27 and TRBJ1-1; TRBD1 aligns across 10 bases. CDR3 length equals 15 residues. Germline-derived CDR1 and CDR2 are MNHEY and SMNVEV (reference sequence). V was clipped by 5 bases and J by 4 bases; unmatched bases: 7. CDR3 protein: CASSRDRGEVTEAFF. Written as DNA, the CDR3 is TGTGCCAGCAGTCGGGACAGGGGTGAGGTCACTGAAGCTTTCTTT.

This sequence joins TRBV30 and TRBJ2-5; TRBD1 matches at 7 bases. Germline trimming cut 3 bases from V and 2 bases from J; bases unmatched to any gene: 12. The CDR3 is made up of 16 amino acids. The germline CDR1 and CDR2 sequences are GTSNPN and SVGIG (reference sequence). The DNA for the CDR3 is TGTGCCTGGAGGAGACTCACAGGGACAGTTCAAGAGACCCAGTACTTC. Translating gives CAWRRLTGTVQETQYF.

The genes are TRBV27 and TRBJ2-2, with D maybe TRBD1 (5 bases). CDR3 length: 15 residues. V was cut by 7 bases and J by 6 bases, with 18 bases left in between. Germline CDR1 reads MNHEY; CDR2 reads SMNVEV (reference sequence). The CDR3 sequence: CASNIQGAVAGELFF. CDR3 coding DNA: TGTGCCAGCAACATCCAGGGTGCCGTGGCCGGGGAGCTGTTTTTT.

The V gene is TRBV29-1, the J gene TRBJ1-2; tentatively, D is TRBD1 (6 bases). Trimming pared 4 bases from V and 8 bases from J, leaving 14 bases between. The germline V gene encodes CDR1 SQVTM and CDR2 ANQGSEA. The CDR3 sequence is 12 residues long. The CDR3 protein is CSVGTQGQGYTF. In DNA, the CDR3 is TGCAGCGTTGGAACACAGGGTCAAGGCTACACCTTC.

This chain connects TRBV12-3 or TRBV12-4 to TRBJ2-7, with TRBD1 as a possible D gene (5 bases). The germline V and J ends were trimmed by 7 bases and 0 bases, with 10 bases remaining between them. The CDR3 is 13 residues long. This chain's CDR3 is CASTKQGSYEQYF. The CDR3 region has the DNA TGTGCCAGCACCAAGCAGGGCTCCTACGAGCAGTACTTC.

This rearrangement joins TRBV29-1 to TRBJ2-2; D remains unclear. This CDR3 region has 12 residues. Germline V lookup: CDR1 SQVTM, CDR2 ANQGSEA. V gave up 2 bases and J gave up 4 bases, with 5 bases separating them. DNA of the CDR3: TGCAGCGTTGAACAGATCACCGGGGAGCTGTTTTTT. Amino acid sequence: CSVEQITGELFF.

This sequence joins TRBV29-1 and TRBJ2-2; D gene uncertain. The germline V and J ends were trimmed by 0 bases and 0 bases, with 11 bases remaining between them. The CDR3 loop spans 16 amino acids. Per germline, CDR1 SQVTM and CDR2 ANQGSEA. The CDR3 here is CSVEEYDEANTGELFF. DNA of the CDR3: TGCAGCGTTGAAGAGTACGATGAGGCGAACACCGGGGAGCTGTTTTTT.

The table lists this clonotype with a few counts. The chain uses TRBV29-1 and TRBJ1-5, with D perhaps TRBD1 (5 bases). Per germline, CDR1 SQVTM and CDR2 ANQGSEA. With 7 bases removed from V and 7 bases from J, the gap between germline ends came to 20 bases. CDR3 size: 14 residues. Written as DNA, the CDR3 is TGCAGCGCCCGGAGGGCAGGGATAGACCAGCCCCAGCATTTT. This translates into CSARRAGIDQPQHF.

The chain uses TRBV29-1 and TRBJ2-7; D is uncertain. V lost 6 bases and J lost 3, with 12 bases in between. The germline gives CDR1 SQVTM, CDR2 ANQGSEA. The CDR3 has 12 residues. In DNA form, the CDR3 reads TGCAGCGTACGGACGGCCAACTACGAGCAGTACTTC. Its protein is CSVRTANYEQYF.

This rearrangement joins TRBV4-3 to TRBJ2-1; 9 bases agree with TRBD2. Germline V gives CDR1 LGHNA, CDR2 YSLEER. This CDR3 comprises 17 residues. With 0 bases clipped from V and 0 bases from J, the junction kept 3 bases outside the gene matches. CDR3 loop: CASSQDQAGGSYNEQFF. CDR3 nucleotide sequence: TGCGCCAGCAGCCAAGACCAAGCGGGAGGCTCCTACAATGAGCAGTTCTTC.

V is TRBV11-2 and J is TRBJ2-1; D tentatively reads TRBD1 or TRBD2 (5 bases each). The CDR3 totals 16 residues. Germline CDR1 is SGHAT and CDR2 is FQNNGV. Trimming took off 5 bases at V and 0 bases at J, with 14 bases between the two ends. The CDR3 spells CASSLRGGLSYNEQFF. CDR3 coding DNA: TGTGCCAGCAGCCTTCGGGGCGGCCTCTCCTACAATGAGCAGTTCTTC.

DNA for the CDR3: TGTGCCAGCAGCGGGACACTCTATAATTCACCCCTCCACTTT. It encodes CASSGTLYNSPLHF. The rearrangement joins TRBV5-5 to TRBJ1-6; D perhaps matches TRBD1 (6 bases). Germline assignment: CDR1 SGHKS and CDR2 YYEKEE (reference sequence). The CDR3 runs 14 residues. V dropped 4 bases and J dropped 3 bases, with 8 bases sitting between them.

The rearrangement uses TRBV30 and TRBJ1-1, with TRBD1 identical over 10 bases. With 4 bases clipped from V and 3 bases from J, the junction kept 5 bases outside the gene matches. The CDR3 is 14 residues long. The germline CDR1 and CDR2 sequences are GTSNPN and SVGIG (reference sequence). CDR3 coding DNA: TGTGCCTGGAATACAGGGACAGGGGACACTGAAGCTTTCTTT. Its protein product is CAWNTGTGDTEAFF.

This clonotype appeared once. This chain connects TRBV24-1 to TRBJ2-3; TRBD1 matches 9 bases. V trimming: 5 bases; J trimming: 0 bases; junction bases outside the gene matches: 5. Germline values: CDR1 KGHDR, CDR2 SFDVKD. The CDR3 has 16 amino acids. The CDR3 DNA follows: TGTGCCACCAGTGGGGGACAGGGCGCTAGCACAGATACGCAGTATTTT. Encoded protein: CATSGGQGASTDTQYF.

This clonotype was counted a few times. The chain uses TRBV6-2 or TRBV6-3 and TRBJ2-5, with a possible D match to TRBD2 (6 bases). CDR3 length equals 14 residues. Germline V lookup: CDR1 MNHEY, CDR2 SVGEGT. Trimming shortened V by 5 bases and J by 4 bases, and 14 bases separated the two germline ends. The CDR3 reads CASSPVAGRETQYF. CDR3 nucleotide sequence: TGTGCCAGCAGTCCCGTGGCGGGGAGAGAGACCCAGTACTTC.